This T cell receptor beta chain was sequenced in a study of blood T cell repertoires in COVID-19. Study as a whole: Some COVID-19 samples were acute and others convalescent; all came from the United States, Italy and Spain. The analysed material was cDNA or gDNA that came from T cells, B-cell-depleted T cells, or PBMCs.

The V gene's germline CDR1 is SGDLS and CDR2 YYNGEE. The CDR3 spans 16 residues. V was cut by 2 bases and J by 1 base, with 14 bases left in between. Original processing methods: Using reference gene primer amplification, nucleated cell counts were estimated. Profiled with immunoSEQ multiplex PCR; TCRdb holds only in-frame clones, not every one. For V, J and clone size, that table is used; D and trimming come from the DNA. The sample comprises 45,000 to 65,000 clones, around 81% of which are singletons, and more than 20% rests with the top ten. The rearrangement links TRBV9 to TRBJ2-3; D is possibly TRBD1 (5 bases). Material: peripheral blood. This clonotype was obtained from a woman at least 80 years old with COVID-19, enrolled during active disease. The CDR3 is CASSVSGPPGTDTQYF. The CDR3 DNA reads TGTGCCAGCAGCGTCTCAGGGCCACCTGGCACAGATACGCAGTATTTT.